Here is one T cell receptor (beta chain) with its context. These data originate in a study of control samples from healthy donors and cancer patients. From germline, CDR1 is SEHNR and CDR2 FQNEAQ (reference sequence). CDR3 size: 14 residues. V was clipped by 4 bases and J by 6 bases, with 12 bases between them. Sequencing used immunoSEQ multiplex PCR; TCRdb keeps in-frame clones, though not all of them. The sample includes fewer than 120,000 clones, over 75% of them seen just once. Sample: PBMCs. The chain is built from TRBV7-9 and TRBJ1-4, with a tentative D call TRBD1 (6 bases). The source of this sequence is a woman aged 55 to 70 with lung cancer. The CDR3 DNA sequence: TGTGCCAGCAGCTGGCGACAGGTCGATGAAAAACTGTTTTTT. Translated, it gives CASSWRQVDEKLFF.